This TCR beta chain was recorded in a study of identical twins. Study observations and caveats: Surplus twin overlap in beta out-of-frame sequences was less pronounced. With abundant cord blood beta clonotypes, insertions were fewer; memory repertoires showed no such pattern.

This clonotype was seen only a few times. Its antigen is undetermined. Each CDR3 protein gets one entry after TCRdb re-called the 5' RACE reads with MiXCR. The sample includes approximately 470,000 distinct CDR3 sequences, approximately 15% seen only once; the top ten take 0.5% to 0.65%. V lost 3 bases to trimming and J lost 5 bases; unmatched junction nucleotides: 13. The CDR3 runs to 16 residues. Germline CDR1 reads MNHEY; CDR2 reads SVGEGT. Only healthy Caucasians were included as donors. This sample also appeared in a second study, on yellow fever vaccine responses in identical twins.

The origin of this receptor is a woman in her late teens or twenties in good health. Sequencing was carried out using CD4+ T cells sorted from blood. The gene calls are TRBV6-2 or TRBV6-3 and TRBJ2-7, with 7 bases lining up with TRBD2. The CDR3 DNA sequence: TGTGCCAGCAGTTATCGGCTAGCGGCCGAAAACAACGAGCAGTACTTC. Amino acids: CASSYRLAAENNEQYF.